One sample yielded the 5 T cell receptor beta chains listed below, sequenced in a study of T cells in placental villitis. The libraries were made with immunoSEQ v4. The protocol was immunoSEQ multiplex PCR, while the TCRdb copy is restricted to in-frame clones and leaves out a portion. The sample contains about 2,000 clones, approximately 86% of which appear only once. The antigens these receptors bind are not known. Study-wide results and caveats: Villitis of unknown etiology placentae had higher clonality than controls, median about 0.059 versus 0.0061.

Sequencing was done on a sample of placental tissue containing maternal and fetal cells. These receptors originate from a human patient with villitis of unknown etiology; the placental T cells may come from both mother and fetus.

The chain has TRBV28 and TRBJ1-2, with 7 bases identical to TRBD1. Germline lookup yields CDR1 MDHEN and CDR2 SYDVKM. CDR3 size: 14 residues. The junction had 11 bases not matched to a gene; V was cut back by 5 bases and J by 8 bases. The CDR3 DNA follows: TGTGCCAGCAGTCGAACGGGGACAGCTAGGGGCTACACCTTC. It specifies CASSRTGTARGYTF.

The chain has TRBV27 and TRBJ1-4; tentative D call: TRBD1 (5 bases). This CDR3 has 14 residues. The germline gives CDR1 MNHEY, CDR2 SMNVEV (reference sequence). The V end lost 3 bases, the J end lost 3 bases, and 8 bases lay between the germline ends. The CDR3 DNA reads as TGTGCCAGCAGTTTTGCAGGGTCTAATGAAAAACTGTTTTTT. This sequence encodes CASSFAGSNEKLFF.

This sequence joins TRBV12-3 or TRBV12-4 and TRBJ1-6; no definite D call. The ends were cut back, 3 bases at V and 7 bases at J, with 7 bases in the middle. The CDR3 contains 13 residues. The CDR3 region is CASSFAQNSPLHF. For the CDR3, the DNA is TGTGCCAGCAGTTTTGCTCAAAATTCACCCCTCCACTTT.

J is TRBJ2-7 and V is TRBV7-3, with D possibly being TRBD2 (6 bases). Germline values: CDR1 SGHTA, CDR2 FQGTGA. This CDR3 region has 15 residues. Between the trimmed V and J ends, which lost 0 bases and 5 bases, there was a span of 14 bases. In nucleotides, the CDR3 is TGTGCCAGCAGCTTAACGTCGGGAGAATCAGACGAGCAGTACTTC. Translating it yields CASSLTSGESDEQYF.

V and J are TRBV27 and TRBJ2-1; 11 bases are a match to TRBD2. Germline V gene data show CDR1 as MNHEY and CDR2 as SMNVEV (reference sequence). The trim removed 5 bases at V and 5 bases at J, leaving 5 bases unmatched. This CDR3 has 15 amino acids. The CDR3 DNA reads TGTGCCAGCAGTCTACTAGCGGGAGTGAACAATGAGCAGTTCTTC. Its protein product is CASSLLAGVNNEQFF.